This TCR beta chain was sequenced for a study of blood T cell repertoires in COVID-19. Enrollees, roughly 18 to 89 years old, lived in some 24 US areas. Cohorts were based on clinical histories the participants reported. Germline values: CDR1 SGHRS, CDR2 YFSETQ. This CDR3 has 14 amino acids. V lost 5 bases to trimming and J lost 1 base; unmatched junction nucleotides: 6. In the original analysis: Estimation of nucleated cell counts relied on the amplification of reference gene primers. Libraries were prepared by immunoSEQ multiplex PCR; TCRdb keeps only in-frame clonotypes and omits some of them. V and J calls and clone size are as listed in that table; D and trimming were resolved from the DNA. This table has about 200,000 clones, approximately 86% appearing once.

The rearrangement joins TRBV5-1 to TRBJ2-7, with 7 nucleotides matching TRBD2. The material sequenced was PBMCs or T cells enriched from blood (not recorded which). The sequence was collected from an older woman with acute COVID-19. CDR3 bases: TGCGCCAGCAGGGGAGGGCGTAAATCCTACGAGCAGTACGTC. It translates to CASRGGRKSYEQYV.